This T cell receptor beta chain appears in the sequencing data of a study of Ad26.COV2.S vaccination and SARS-CoV-2 variants. The protocol was immunoSEQ multiplex PCR, while the TCRdb copy is restricted to in-frame clones and leaves out a portion. The sample includes approximately 460,000 clones, 89% of them seen just once. Treatment in this sample: about 20 received Ad26.COV2.S at low or high dose, single or two shots; 5 received placebo; per-sample allocation not given. Samples came from day 63 after the first vaccine or placebo injection. Donation came from an adult in Boston who was aged 18-55 years. V lost 7 bases, J lost 4 bases, and 19 bases lay in between. Germline assignment: CDR1 MDHEN and CDR2 SYDVKM. The CDR3 is made up of 16 amino acids.

The clonotype was recovered from a person between 18 and 59 years old who received the Ad26.COV2.S COVID-19 vaccine or a placebo. The rearrangement uses TRBV28 and TRBJ1-4; no clear D gene. Sequencing used peripheral blood, obtained in a trial of Ad26.COV2.S vaccine versus placebo. The chain's CDR3 is CASTMSWASGNEKLFF. CDR3 bases: TGTGCCAGCACTATGAGTTGGGCATCGGGTAATGAAAAACTGTTTTTT.